This T cell receptor (beta chain) was identified in a study of CD8 T cells in Susac syndrome. Random hexamers were used to reverse transcribe an amount of roughly 0.5 to 1 ug RNA. TCRdb re-called the immunoSEQ multiplex PCR reads through MiXCR, storing one row per CDR3 protein. The sample has about 300,000 distinct CDR3 sequences, about 91% seen once. Notes on this clonotype: The antigen is not known.

In germline, CDR1 is DFQATT, CDR2 SNEGSKA (reference sequence). The CDR3 runs to 11 residues. With 6 bases removed from V and 6 bases from J, the gap between germline ends came to 8 bases. The study's findings and limits: The number of individuals included in the study's TCR sequencing and HLA analysis was acknowledged as relatively small.

The rearrangement links TRBV20-1 to TRBJ2-2; unclear D gene. Sample: CD4+ T cells from PBMCs. This receptor was identified in a human donor with multiple sclerosis. The CDR3 spells CSATGPGELFF. The CDR3 DNA reads as TGCAGTGCCACCGGGCCCGGGGAGCTGTTTTTT.